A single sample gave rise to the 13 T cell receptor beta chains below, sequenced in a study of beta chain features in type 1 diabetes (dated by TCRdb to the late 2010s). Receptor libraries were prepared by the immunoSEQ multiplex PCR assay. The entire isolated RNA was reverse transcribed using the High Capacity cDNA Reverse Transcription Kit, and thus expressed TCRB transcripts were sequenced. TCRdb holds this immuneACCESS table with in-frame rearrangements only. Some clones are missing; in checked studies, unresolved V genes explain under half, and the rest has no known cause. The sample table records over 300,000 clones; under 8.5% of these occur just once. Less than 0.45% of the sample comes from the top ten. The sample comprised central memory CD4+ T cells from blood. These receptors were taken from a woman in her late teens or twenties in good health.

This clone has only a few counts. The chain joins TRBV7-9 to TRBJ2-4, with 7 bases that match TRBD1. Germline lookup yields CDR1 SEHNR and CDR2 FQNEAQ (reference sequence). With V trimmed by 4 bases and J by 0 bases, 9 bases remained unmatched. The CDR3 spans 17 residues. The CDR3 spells CASSSGTDFLAKNIQYF. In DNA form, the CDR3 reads TGTGCCAGCAGCTCAGGGACAGACTTCTTAGCCAAAAACATTCAGTACTTC.

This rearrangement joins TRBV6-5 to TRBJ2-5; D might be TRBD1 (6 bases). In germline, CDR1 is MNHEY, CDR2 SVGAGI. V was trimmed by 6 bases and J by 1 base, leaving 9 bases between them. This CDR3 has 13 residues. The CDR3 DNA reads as TGTGCCAGCAGGCGGACAGCCCAAGAGACCCAGTACTTC. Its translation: CASRRTAQETQYF.

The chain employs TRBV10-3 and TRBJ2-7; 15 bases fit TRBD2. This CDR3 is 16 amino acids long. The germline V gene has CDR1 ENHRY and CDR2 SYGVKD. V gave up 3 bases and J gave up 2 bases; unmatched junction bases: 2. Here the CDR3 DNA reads TGTGCCATCAGTGAAAGGACTAGCGGGAGGGCCTACGAGCAGTACTTC. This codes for CAISERTSGRAYEQYF.

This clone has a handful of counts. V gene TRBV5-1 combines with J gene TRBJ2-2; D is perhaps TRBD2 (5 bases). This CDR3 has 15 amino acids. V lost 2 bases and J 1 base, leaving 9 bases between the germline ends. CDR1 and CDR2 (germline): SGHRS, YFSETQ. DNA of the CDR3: TGCGCCAGCAGCTTTCTAGCAAGGAACACCGGGGAGCTGTTTTTT. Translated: CASSFLARNTGELFF.

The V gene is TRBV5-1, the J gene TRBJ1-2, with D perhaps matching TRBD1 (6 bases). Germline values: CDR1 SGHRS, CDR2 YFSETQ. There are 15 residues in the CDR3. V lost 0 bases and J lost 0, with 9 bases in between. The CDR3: CASSLGTETNYGYTF. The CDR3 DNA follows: TGCGCCAGCAGCTTGGGGACAGAAACTAACTATGGCTACACCTTC.

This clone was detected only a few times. The CDR3 spells CASSLVVAGGVETQYF. CDR3 bases: TGTGCCAGCAGCTTAGTAGTAGCGGGAGGGGTAGAGACCCAGTACTTC. This sequence joins TRBV11-2 and TRBJ2-5, with TRBD2 matching 11 bases. Trimming at V came to 1 base and at J to 4 bases, leaving 5 bases not matched to a gene. The CDR3 length is 16 residues. Germline V lookup: CDR1 SGHAT, CDR2 FQNNGV.

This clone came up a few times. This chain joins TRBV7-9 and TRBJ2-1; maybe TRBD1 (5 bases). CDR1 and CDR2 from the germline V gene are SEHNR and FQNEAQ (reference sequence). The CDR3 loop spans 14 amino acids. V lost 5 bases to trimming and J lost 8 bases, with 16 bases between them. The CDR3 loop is CASSPQALDHEQFF. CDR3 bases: TGTGCCAGCAGCCCACAGGCCCTCGACCATGAGCAGTTCTTC.

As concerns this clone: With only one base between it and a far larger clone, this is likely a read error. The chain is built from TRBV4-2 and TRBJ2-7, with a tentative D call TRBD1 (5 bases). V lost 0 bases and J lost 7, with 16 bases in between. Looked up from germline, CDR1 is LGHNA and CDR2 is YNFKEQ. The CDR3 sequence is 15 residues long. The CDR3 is CASSQDDRRVREQYF. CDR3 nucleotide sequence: TGTGCCAGCAGCCAAGATGATCGCAGGGTAAGGGAGCAGTACTTC.

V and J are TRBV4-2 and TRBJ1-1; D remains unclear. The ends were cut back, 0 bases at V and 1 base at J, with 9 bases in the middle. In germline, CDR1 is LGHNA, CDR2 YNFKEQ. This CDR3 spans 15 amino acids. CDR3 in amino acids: CASSQDSQRNTEAFF. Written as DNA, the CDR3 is TGTGCCAGCAGCCAAGATTCACAGAGGAACACTGAAGCTTTCTTT.

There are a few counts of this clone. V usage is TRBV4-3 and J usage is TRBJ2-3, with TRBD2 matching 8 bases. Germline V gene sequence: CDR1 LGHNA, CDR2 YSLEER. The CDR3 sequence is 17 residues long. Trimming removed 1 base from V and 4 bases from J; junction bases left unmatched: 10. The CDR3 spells CASSQADSGRAADTQYF. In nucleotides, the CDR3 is TGCGCCAGCAGCCAAGCAGACAGCGGGAGAGCGGCAGATACGCAGTATTTT.

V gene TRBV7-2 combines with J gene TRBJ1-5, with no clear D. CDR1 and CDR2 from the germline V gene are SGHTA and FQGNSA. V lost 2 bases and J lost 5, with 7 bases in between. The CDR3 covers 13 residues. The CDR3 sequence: CASSLSQDQPQHF. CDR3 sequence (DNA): TGTGCCAGCAGCTTATCCCAAGATCAGCCCCAGCATTTT.

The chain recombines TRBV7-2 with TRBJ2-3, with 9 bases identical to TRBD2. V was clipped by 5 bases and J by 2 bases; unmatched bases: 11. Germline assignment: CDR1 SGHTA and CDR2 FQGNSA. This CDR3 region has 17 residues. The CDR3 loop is CASSQDTAGGFTDTQYF. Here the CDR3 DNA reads TGTGCCAGCAGCCAAGATACCGCGGGAGGGTTCACAGATACGCAGTATTTT.

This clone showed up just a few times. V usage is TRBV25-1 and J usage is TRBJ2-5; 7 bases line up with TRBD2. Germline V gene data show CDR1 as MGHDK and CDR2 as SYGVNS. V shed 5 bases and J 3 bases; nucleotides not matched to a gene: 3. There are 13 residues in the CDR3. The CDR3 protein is CASSLAGKETQYF. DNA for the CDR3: TGTGCCAGCAGTTTAGCGGGTAAAGAGACCCAGTACTTC.